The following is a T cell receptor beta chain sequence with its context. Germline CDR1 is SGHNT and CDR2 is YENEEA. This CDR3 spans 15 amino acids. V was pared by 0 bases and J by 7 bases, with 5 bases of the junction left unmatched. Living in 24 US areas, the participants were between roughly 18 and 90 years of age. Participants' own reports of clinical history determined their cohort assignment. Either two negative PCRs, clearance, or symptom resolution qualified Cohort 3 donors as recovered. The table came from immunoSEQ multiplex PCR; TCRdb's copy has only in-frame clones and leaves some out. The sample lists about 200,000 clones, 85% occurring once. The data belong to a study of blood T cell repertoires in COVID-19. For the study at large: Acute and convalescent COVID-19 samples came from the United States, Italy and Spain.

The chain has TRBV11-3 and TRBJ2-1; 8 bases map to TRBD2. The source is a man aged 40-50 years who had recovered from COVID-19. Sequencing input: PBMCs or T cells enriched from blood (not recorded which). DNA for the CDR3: TGTGCCAGCAGCTTAGAGGGTCTAGCGGGTAATGAGCAGTTCTTC. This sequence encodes CASSLEGLAGNEQFF.